This T cell receptor beta chain was documented in a study of shared clonotypes between healthy human individuals. About the study: There were three CD4 naive, three CD4 memory, two CD8 naive and one CD8 memory plates per donor. Study-level findings and limits: Rarefaction demonstrated incomplete sorted-subset sequencing despite large depth.

Germline V gene data show CDR1 as GTSNPN and CDR2 as SVGIG (reference sequence). The CDR3 loop spans 11 amino acids. Trimming took 1 base from V and 8 from J, leaving 8 bases between them. Comments on this clone: What it binds is not known.

Measured with immunoSEQ multiplex PCR; TCRdb has only the in-frame clones, and not every one. The sample contains roughly 2,300,000 clones, around 92% of which appear only once. Free of recent acute infections or vaccinations, the donors were healthy HIV-negative adults. The sequence was obtained from a man aged 18 to 29 in good health. Some clones in this sample may be carry-over from other donors' samples. The specimen was naive CD4+ T cells from PBMCs. Subset reported: CD45RA+ positively selected. V gene TRBV30 combines with J gene TRBJ1-2; D is uncertain. The CDR3 DNA reads as TGTGCCTGGAGTGAGAGGGAAGGCTACACCTTC. Translating gives CAWSEREGYTF.